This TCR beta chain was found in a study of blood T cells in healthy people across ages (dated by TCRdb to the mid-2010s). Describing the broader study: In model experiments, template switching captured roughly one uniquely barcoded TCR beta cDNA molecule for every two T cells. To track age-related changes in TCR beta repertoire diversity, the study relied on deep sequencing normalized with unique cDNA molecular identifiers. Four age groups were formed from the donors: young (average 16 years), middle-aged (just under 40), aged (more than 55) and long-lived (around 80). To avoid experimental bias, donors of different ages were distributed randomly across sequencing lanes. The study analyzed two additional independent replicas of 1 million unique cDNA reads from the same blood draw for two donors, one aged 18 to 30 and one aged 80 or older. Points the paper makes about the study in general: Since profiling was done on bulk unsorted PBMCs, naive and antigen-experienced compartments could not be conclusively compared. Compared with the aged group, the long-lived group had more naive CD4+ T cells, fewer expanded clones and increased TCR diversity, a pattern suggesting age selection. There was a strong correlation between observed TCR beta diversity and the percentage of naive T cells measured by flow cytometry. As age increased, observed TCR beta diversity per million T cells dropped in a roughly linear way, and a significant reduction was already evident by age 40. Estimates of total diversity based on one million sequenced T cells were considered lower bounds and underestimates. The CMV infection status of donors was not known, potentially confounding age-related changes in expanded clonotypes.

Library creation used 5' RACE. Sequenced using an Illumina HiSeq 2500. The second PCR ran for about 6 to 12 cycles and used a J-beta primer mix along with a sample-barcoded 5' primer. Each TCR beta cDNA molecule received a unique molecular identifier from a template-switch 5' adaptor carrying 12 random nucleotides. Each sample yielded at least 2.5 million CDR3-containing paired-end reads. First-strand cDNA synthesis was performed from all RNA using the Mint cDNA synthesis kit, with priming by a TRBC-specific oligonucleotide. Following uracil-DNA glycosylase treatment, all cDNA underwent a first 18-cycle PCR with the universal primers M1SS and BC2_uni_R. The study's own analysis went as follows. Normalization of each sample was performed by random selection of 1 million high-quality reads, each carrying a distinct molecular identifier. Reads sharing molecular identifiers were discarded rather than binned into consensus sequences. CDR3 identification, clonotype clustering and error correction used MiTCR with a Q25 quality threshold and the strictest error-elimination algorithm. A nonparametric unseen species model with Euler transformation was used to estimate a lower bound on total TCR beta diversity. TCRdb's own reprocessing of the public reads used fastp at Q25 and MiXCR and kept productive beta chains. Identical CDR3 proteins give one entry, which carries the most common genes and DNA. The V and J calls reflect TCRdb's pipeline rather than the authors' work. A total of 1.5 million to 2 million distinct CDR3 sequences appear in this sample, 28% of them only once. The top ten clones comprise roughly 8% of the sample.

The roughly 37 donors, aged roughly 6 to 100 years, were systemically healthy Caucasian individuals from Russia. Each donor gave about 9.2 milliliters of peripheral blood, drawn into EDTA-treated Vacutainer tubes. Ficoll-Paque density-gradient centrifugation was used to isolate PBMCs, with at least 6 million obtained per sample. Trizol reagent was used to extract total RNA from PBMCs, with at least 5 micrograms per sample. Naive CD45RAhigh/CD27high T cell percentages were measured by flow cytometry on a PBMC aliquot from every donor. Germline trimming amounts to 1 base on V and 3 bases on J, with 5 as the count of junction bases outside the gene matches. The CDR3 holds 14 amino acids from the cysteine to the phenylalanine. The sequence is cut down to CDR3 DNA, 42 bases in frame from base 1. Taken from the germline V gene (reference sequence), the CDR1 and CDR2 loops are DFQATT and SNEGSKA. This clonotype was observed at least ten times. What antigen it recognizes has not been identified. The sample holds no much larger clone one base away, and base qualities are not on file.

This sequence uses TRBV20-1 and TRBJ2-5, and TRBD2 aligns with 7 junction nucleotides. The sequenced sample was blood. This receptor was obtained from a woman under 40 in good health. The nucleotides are TGCAGTGCTAGAGGGGAGAGCGGGGAAGAGACCCAGTACTTC. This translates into CSARGESGEETQYF.